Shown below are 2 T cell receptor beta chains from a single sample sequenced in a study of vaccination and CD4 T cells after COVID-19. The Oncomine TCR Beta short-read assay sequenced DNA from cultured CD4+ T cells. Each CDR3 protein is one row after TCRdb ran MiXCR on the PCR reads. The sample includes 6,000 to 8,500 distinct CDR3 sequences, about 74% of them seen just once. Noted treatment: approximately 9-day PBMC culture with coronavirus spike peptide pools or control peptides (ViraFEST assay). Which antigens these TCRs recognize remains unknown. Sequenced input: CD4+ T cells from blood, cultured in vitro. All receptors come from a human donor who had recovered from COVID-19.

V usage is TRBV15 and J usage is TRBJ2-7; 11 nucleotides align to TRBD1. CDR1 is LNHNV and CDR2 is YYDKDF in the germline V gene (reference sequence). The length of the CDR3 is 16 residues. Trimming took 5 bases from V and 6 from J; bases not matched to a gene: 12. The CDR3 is CATSPRIGTGGLEQYF. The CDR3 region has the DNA TGTGCCACCAGCCCCCGAATTGGGACAGGGGGACTCGAGCAGTACTTC.

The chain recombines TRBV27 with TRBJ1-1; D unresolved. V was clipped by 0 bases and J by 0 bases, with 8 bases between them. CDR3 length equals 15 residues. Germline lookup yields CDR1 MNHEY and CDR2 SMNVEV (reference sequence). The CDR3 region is CASSLSSWVNTEAFF. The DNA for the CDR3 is TGTGCCAGCAGTTTATCATCCTGGGTGAACACTGAAGCTTTCTTT.